The next 14 T cell receptor beta chains were all read from a single sample in a study of CD8 T cells in Susac syndrome. Reverse transcription used about 0.45 to 1 ug RNA and random hexamers. One entry per CDR3 protein results from TCRdb running MiXCR on the immunoSEQ multiplex PCR reads. The data show 120,000 to 150,000 distinct CDR3 sequences, with almost 96% seen just once and approximately 0.08% held by the top ten. The material sequenced was CD4+ T cells from PBMCs. These receptors originate from a human donor with Susac syndrome.

The V call is TRBV29-1, the J call TRBJ1-5; D may be TRBD1 (6 bases). Trimming cost V 2 bases and J 0 bases, with 8 bases left between them. The germline CDR1 and CDR2 sequences are SQVTM and ANQGSEA. The CDR3 consists of 14 residues. Written as DNA, the CDR3 is TGCAGCGTTGAAACAGGGAATAGCAATCAGCCCCAGCATTTT. This encodes CSVETGNSNQPQHF.

The chain carries TRBV14 and TRBJ2-7; 9 bases fit TRBD2. V lost 4 bases and J lost 3; bases outside the gene matches: 1. The V gene's germline CDR1 is SGHDN and CDR2 FVKESK. CDR3 length: 13 residues. The CDR3 loop is CASSLSGSYEQYF. CDR3 sequence (DNA): TGTGCCAGCAGCCTTAGCGGGAGCTACGAGCAGTACTTC.

V is TRBV5-4 and J is TRBJ2-2; D may be TRBD1 or TRBD2 (5 bases each). V was clipped by 4 bases and J by 4 bases, with 14 bases between them. Germline CDR1 and CDR2: SGHNT and YYREEE (reference sequence). CDR3 length equals 15 residues. CDR3 in amino acids: CASSKTGGSTGELFF. In DNA form, the CDR3 reads TGTGCCAGCAGCAAAACAGGAGGATCCACCGGGGAGCTGTTTTTT.

This chain joins TRBV11-2 and TRBJ2-5; D is perhaps TRBD2 (5 bases). The V gene lost 7 bases and the J gene lost 0 bases, with 15 bases spanning the gap. The CDR3 consists of 15 residues. From germline, CDR1 is SGHAT and CDR2 FQNNGV. CDR3 sequence: CASTYSAGNQETQYF. The CDR3 bases are TGTGCCAGCACCTATAGCGCGGGTAACCAAGAGACCCAGTACTTC. The full variable domain, rest sourced from reference TRBV11-2 and TRBJ2-5, is EAGVAQSPRYKIIEKRQSVAFWCNPISGHATLYWYQQILGQGPKLLIQFQNNGVVDDSQLPKDRFSAERLKGVDSTLKIQPAKLEDSAVYLCASTYSAGNQETQYFGPGTRLLVL.

V usage is TRBV7-3 and J usage is TRBJ1-2, with 8 bases fitting TRBD1. Germline CDR1 is SGHTA and CDR2 is FQGTGA. The length of the CDR3 is 14 residues. J was trimmed by 3 bases and V by 4 bases; bases with no gene match: 4. CDR3 in DNA: TGTGCCAGCAGCTCCCTGACAGGGGACTATGGCTACACCTTC. It is translated as CASSSLTGDYGYTF.

V and J are TRBV7-9 and TRBJ1-1; 7 nucleotides match TRBD1. With V trimmed by 5 bases and J by 6 bases, 9 bases remained unmatched. There are 14 residues in the CDR3. Per germline, CDR1 SEHNR and CDR2 FQNEAQ (reference sequence). The CDR3 DNA reads as TGTGCCAGCAGCGCGGACAGGCTAAGCGCTGAAGCTTTCTTT. Protein sequence: CASSADRLSAEAFF. Together with reference TRBV7-9 and TRBJ1-1, the CDR3 gives the full variable domain: DTGVSQNPRHKITKRGQNVTFRCDPISEHNRLYWYRQTLGQGPEFLTYFQNEAQLEKSRLLSDRFSAERPKGSFSTLEIQRTEQGDSAMYLCASSADRLSAEAFFGQGTRLTVV.

The V gene is TRBV12-3 or TRBV12-4, the J gene TRBJ2-1; TRBD1 matches 7 bases. This CDR3 contains 12 residues. The trim removed 5 bases at V and 13 bases at J, leaving 8 bases unmatched. CDR3 nucleotide sequence: TGTGCCAGCAGTACACAGGGGCTAGGACAGTTCTTC. Translation: CASSTQGLGQFF.

The chain links TRBV20-1 to TRBJ2-1; D is possibly TRBD2 (5 bases). Germline values: CDR1 DFQATT, CDR2 SNEGSKA (reference sequence). V gave up 1 base and J gave up 15 bases, with 10 bases separating them. CDR3 length equals 10 residues. The CDR3 loop is CSARVTSPFF. CDR3 DNA sequence: TGCAGTGCTAGAGTCACTAGTCCGTTCTTC.

The sample holds one count of this clonotype. The chain recombines TRBV4-2 with TRBJ2-3; 9 bases agree with TRBD2. The germline gives CDR1 LGHNA, CDR2 YNFKEQ. The length of the CDR3 is 17 residues. V was clipped by 3 bases and J by 0 bases; unmatched bases: 7. In DNA form, the CDR3 reads TGTGCCAGCAGCCAGTCGTCTAGCGGGGTGAGCACAGATACGCAGTATTTT. It is translated as CASSQSSSGVSTDTQYF.

V and J are TRBV18 and TRBJ1-1, with no clear D. The germline CDR1 and CDR2 sequences are KGHSH and LQKENI. Trimming pared 3 bases from V and 0 bases from J, leaving 5 bases between. CDR3 length: 13 amino acids. The CDR3 protein is CASSPTMNTEAFF. The CDR3 DNA follows: TGTGCCAGCTCACCGACCATGAACACTGAAGCTTTCTTT.

The rearrangement joins TRBV28 to TRBJ1-5; D unclear. The V gene lost 4 bases and the J gene lost 15 bases, with 13 bases spanning the gap. Germline CDR1 is MDHEN and CDR2 is SYDVKM. CDR3 length: 11 amino acids. The CDR3 DNA sequence: TGTGCCAGCAGTTCAGGACGTCCGTGGCATTTT. Translating gives CASSSGRPWHF.

The CDR3 DNA sequence: TGTGCCAGCAGGATGACAGGGGCTAGCAATCAGCCCCAGCATTTT. Amino acid sequence: CASRMTGASNQPQHF. This chain connects TRBV12-3 or TRBV12-4 to TRBJ1-5; TRBD1 matches 8 bases. The CDR3 totals 15 residues. The junction had 4 bases not matched to a gene; V was cut back by 6 bases and J by 0 bases.

V and J are TRBV25-1 and TRBJ2-7; 9 bases map to TRBD1. CDR1 and CDR2 from the germline V gene are MGHDK and SYGVNS. CDR3 size: 13 residues. The J segment lost 5 bases and the V segment lost 6 bases, leaving 5 bases of the junction unmatched. CDR3 sequence reads: CASRGQGPDEQYF. DNA of the CDR3: TGTGCCAGCAGGGGACAGGGTCCCGACGAGCAGTACTTC.

V and J are TRBV12-3 or TRBV12-4 and TRBJ1-2, with no clear D. V dropped 2 bases and J dropped 5 bases, with 9 bases sitting between them. This CDR3 comprises 13 residues. The CDR3 region is CASSLSGQYGYTF. The CDR3, as DNA: TGTGCCAGCAGTTTATCCGGCCAGTATGGCTACACCTTC.